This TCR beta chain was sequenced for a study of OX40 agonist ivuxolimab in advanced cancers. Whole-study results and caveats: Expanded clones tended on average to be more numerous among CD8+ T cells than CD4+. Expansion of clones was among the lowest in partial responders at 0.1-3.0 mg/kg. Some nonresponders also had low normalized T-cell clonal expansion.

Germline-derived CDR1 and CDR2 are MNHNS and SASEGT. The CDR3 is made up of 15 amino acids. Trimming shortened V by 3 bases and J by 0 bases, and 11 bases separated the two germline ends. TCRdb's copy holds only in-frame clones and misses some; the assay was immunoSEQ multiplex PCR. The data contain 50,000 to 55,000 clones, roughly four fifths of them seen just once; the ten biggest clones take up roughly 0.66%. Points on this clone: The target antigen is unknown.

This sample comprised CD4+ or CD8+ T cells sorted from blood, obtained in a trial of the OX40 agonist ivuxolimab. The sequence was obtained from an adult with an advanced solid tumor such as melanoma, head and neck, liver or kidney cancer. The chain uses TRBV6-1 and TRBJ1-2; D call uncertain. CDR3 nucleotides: TGTGCCAGCAGTGACCCAGGCGACACTAACTATGGCTACACCTTC. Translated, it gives CASSDPGDTNYGYTF.